The entry that follows covers one TCR beta chain sequence. Profiled with immunoSEQ multiplex PCR; TCRdb holds only in-frame clones, not every one. In the table there are about 250,000 clones, around 88% of which are singletons. The sample is drawn from a study of blood T cell repertoires in COVID-19. At the level of the study: Acute and convalescent COVID-19 samples came from the United States, Italy and Spain. T cells, B-cell-depleted T cells, or PBMCs supplied cDNA or gDNA.

V shed 3 bases, J shed 4 bases, and the junction held 4 bases outside the gene matches. The germline V gene encodes CDR1 KGHSH and CDR2 LQKENI. This CDR3 comprises 14 residues. The TCR originated in a young woman with COVID-19, enrolled during active disease. The chain joins TRBV18 to TRBJ1-2; 8 bases line up with TRBD1. The sample consisted of peripheral blood. This CDR3 is CASSPTTGVYGYTF. The CDR3 region has the DNA TGTGCCAGCTCACCGACGACAGGGGTCTATGGCTACACCTTC.